The source of this TCR beta chain is a study of Ad26.COV2.S vaccination and SARS-CoV-2 variants. Some clones are missing from TCRdb's copy, which holds only in-frame ones; the method was immunoSEQ multiplex PCR. The sample comprises around 450,000 clones, around nine tenths of which are singletons, and 10% to 15% rests with the top ten. This sample's treatment: around 19 received Ad26.COV2.S at low or high dose, single or two shots; 5 received placebo; per-sample allocation not given. Each sample was drawn 63 days after the first injection (of vaccine or placebo). V was clipped by 6 bases and J by 7 bases, with 10 bases between them. The CDR3 loop spans 12 amino acids. Germline V gene data show CDR1 as MGHDK and CDR2 as SYGVNS.

This material consisted of peripheral blood, taken in a trial of Ad26.COV2.S vaccine versus placebo. This TCR was sampled from a person aged 18-65 years who received the Ad26.COV2.S COVID-19 vaccine or a placebo. J is TRBJ1-5 and V is TRBV25-1; D uncertain. CDR3 sequence: CASSQVGQPQHF. Written as DNA, the CDR3 is TGTGCCAGCAGCCAAGTAGGCCAGCCCCAGCATTTT.